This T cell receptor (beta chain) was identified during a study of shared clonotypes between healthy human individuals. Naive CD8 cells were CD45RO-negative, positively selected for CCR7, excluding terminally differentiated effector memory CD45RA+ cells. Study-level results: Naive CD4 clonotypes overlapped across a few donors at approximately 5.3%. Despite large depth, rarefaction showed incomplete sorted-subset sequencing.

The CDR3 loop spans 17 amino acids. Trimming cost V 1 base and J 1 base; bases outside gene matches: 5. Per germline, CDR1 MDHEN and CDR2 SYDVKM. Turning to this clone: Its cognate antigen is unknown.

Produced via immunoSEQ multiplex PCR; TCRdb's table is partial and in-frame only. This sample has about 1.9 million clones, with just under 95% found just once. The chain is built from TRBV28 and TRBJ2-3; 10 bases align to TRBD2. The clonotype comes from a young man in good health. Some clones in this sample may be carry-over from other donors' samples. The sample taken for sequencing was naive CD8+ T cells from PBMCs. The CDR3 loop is CASSLYPSGSGTDTQYF. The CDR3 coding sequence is TGTGCCAGCAGTTTATACCCTAGCGGGAGCGGCACAGATACGCAGTATTTT.